Listed here are 20 T cell receptor beta chains from one sample, sequenced in a study of identical twins. MiXCR, applied by TCRdb to the 5' RACE reads, yields one record per CDR3 protein. This sample has about 720,000 distinct CDR3 sequences, with about 20% found just once. The same sample was also studied in work on T cells expressing NK-cell markers.

Sequencing was performed on PBMCs. All receptors derive from a woman between 18 and 29 years old in good health.

The chain uses TRBV5-4 and TRBJ2-3; 8 nucleotides align to TRBD2. V lost 4 bases and J lost 6; bases outside the gene matches: 7. In germline, CDR1 is SGHNT, CDR2 YYREEE (reference sequence). The CDR3 totals 14 residues. This CDR3 is CASSRGGVSDTQYF. The CDR3 DNA sequence: TGTGCCAGCAGCCGGGGGGGGGTTTCCGATACGCAGTATTTT. Full variable domain (rest looked up from reference TRBV5-4 and TRBJ2-3): ETGVTQSPTHLIKTRGQQVTLRCSSQSGHNTVSWYQQALGQGPQFIFQYYREEENGRGNFPPRFSGLQFPNYSSELNVNALELDDSALYLCASSRGGVSDTQYFGPGTRLTVL.

This clonotype was counted only a few times. The chain carries TRBV10-3 and TRBJ2-3; no reliable D call. This CDR3 comprises 13 residues. The ends were cut back, 7 bases at V and 4 bases at J, with 12 bases in the middle. Germline V gene data show CDR1 as ENHRY and CDR2 as SYGVKD. CDR3 region: CAITGPQADTQYF. For the CDR3, the DNA is TGTGCCATCACCGGTCCTCAGGCAGATACGCAGTATTTT.

The chain uses TRBV20-1 and TRBJ2-7, with D perhaps matching TRBD1 (7 bases). Germline values: CDR1 DFQATT, CDR2 SNEGSKA (reference sequence). V was trimmed by 2 bases and J by 4 bases, leaving 15 bases between them. The CDR3 is made up of 14 amino acids. In nucleotides, the CDR3 is TGCAGTGCTAGAAGGAGGGGGCTGGGATACGAGCAGTACTTC. Residues: CSARRRGLGYEQYF.

The CDR3 spells CASSLWYSSGRANVLTF. DNA for the CDR3: TGTGCCAGCAGTTTATGGTATTCCTCTGGCCGGGCCAACGTCCTGACTTTC. This chain uses TRBV27 with TRBJ2-6; no firm D call. The V end was cut by 1 base, the J end by 5 bases, with 15 bases between. Looked up from germline, CDR1 is MNHEY and CDR2 is SMNVEV (reference sequence). This CDR3 spans 17 amino acids.

This clonotype was counted many times. The junction does not match germline at one end; this may be a read error. The rearrangement links TRBV20-1 to TRBJ2-5; D not certain. The germline CDR1 and CDR2 sequences are DFQATT and SNEGSKA (reference sequence). CDR3 length: 12 residues. DNA for the CDR3: TGCAGTGCGAGAGGCTACCAAGAGACCCAGTACTTC. It encodes CSARGYQETQYF.

The CDR3 DNA is TGTGCCAGCAGCACACCGGGACAGGGGGCCGTCGAGCAGTACTTC. Protein: CASSTPGQGAVEQYF. The V gene is TRBV7-9, the J gene TRBJ2-7, with TRBD1 matching over 12 bases. Germline loops: CDR1 SEHNR, CDR2 FQNEAQ (reference sequence). The length of the CDR3 is 15 residues. V shed 5 bases and J 6 bases; nucleotides not matched to a gene: 8.

V gene TRBV29-1 combines with J gene TRBJ1-6; D gene unclear. The CDR3 sequence is 14 residues long. V lost 5 bases and J lost 10, with 18 bases in between. The germline V gene has CDR1 SQVTM and CDR2 ANQGSEA. CDR3 in DNA: TGCAGCGTTCAATCTAGCCGGGCTGGCTCACCCCTCCACTTT. Translated: CSVQSSRAGSPLHF.

The V and J genes are TRBV20-1 and TRBJ2-7; 9 bases are a match to TRBD1. Germline CDR1 and CDR2: DFQATT and SNEGSKA (reference sequence). V shed 8 bases and J 2 bases; nucleotides not matched to a gene: 7. This CDR3 region has 13 residues. The CDR3 spells CSTRGQGPYEQYF. The CDR3, as DNA: TGCAGTACGAGGGGACAGGGCCCCTACGAGCAGTACTTC.

V is TRBV20-1 and J is TRBJ2-5; D remains unclear. Germline values: CDR1 DFQATT, CDR2 SNEGSKA (reference sequence). The germline V and J ends were trimmed by 0 bases and 2 bases, with 7 bases remaining between them. The CDR3 is 13 residues long. The chain's CDR3 is CSARDHRQETQYF. The CDR3 DNA reads as TGCAGTGCTAGAGATCACCGTCAAGAGACCCAGTACTTC.

This clonotype has a handful of counts. The rearrangement uses TRBV3-1 and TRBJ2-7; the D gene could be TRBD1 or TRBD2 (8 bases each). Looked up from germline, CDR1 is LGHDT and CDR2 is YNNKEL (reference sequence). This CDR3 spans 16 amino acids. The V end was cut by 6 bases, the J end by 2 bases, with 20 bases between. CDR3: CASRDTGGLEPYEQYF. The CDR3 DNA reads as TGTGCCAGCAGGGACACAGGGGGACTAGAGCCCTACGAGCAGTACTTC.

The chain is built from TRBV18 and TRBJ2-3, with 7 bases aligning to TRBD1. The CDR3 length is 16 residues. Germline values: CDR1 KGHSH, CDR2 LQKENI. After removal of 3 bases from V and 2 bases from J, the junction contained 8 bases not matched to a gene. In DNA form, the CDR3 reads TGTGCCAGCTCACCTTCTATTGGACAGGACACAGATACGCAGTATTTT. Protein product: CASSPSIGQDTDTQYF.

The chain employs TRBV4-3 and TRBJ1-1, with no clear D. Germline V gene lookup returns CDR1 LGHNA and CDR2 YSLEER. CDR3 size: 15 residues. Trimming shortened V by 0 bases and J by 3 bases, and 11 bases separated the two germline ends. CDR3 sequence: CASSQDLGRYTEAFF. DNA of the CDR3: TGCGCCAGCAGCCAAGATTTAGGGAGGTACACTGAAGCTTTCTTT.

This clonotype showed up many times. This sequence joins TRBV7-2 and TRBJ1-2; D ambiguous. V dropped 3 bases and J dropped 4 bases, with 6 bases sitting between them. CDR3 length: 12 amino acids. CDR1 and CDR2 (germline): SGHTA, FQGNSA. The CDR3 coding sequence is TGTGCCAGCAGCTTCCCATTCTATGGCTACACCTTC. This sequence encodes CASSFPFYGYTF.

This clonotype was recorded many times. The CDR3 bases are TGTGCCAGCAGTTTTGTAGGGGGTAATCAGCCCCAGCATTTT. Its protein is CASSFVGGNQPQHF. The chain employs TRBV12-3 or TRBV12-4 and TRBJ1-5, with D tentatively TRBD1 (6 bases). Between the trimmed V and J ends, which lost 3 bases and 4 bases, there was a span of 10 bases. The CDR3 consists of 14 residues.

This clonotype was seen only a few times. This sequence joins TRBV7-9 and TRBJ2-6; a possible D gene is TRBD1 (6 bases). V was shortened by 1 base and J by 5 bases, with 15 bases between the two germline ends. From germline, CDR1 is SEHNR and CDR2 FQNEAQ (reference sequence). This CDR3 contains 17 residues. The CDR3: CASSLDGTGIRANVLTF. The CDR3, as DNA: TGTGCCAGCAGCTTAGATGGTACAGGGATTCGGGCCAACGTCCTGACTTTC.

The chain links TRBV5-5 to TRBJ2-5; D is unresolved. Trimming removed 6 bases from V and 4 bases from J, with 16 bases in between. Germline V gene lookup returns CDR1 SGHKS and CDR2 YYEKEE (reference sequence). The CDR3 covers 14 residues. CDR3 sequence: CASTPRRPPETQYF. DNA of the CDR3: TGTGCCAGCACCCCTCGTCGACCCCCAGAGACCCAGTACTTC.

This chain links TRBV6-1 with TRBJ1-3; D unclear. The CDR3 runs 13 residues. Germline V lookup: CDR1 MNHNS, CDR2 SASEGT. V was clipped by 5 bases and J by 8 bases, with 13 bases between them. DNA of the CDR3: TGTGCCAGCAGTCCTAAGGGCGGGCACACCATATATTTT. Translating gives CASSPKGGHTIYF.

This clonotype was detected only a few times. The chain employs TRBV5-1 and TRBJ1-1; D is ambiguous. The CDR3 spans 12 residues. V lost 4 bases and J 5 bases, leaving 9 bases between the germline ends. Per germline, CDR1 SGHRS and CDR2 YFSETQ. CDR3 amino acids: CASSTEETEAFF. CDR3 nucleotide sequence: TGCGCCAGCAGCACGGAGGAGACTGAAGCTTTCTTT. The variable domain in full, completed from reference TRBV5-1 and TRBJ1-1, reads KAGVTQTPRYLIKTRGQQVTLSCSPISGHRSVSWYQQTPGQGLQFLFEYFSETQRNKGNFPGRFSGRQFSNSRSEMNVSTLELGDSALYLCASSTEETEAFFGQGTRLTVV.

The chain carries TRBV27 and TRBJ2-5; no clear D gene. Germline V gene data show CDR1 as MNHEY and CDR2 as SMNVEV (reference sequence). Trimming took off 4 bases at V and 2 bases at J, with 11 bases between the two ends. This CDR3 is built from 14 residues. CDR3: CASSSGSLQETQYF. CDR3 DNA sequence: TGTGCCAGCAGTTCCGGGTCTCTTCAAGAGACCCAGTACTTC.

This clonotype was picked up a small number of times. This chain joins TRBV7-9 and TRBJ2-7, with 7 bases identical to TRBD2. The CDR3 covers 13 residues. Germline assignment: CDR1 SEHNR and CDR2 FQNEAQ (reference sequence). V gave up 3 bases and J gave up 5 bases; unmatched junction bases: 4. The CDR3 spells CASSFLGRDEQYF. CDR3 nucleotide sequence: TGTGCCAGCAGCTTTCTGGGGAGGGACGAGCAGTACTTC. The whole variable domain, filled in from reference TRBV7-9 and TRBJ2-7, reads DTGVSQNPRHKITKRGQNVTFRCDPISEHNRLYWYRQTLGQGPEFLTYFQNEAQLEKSRLLSDRFSAERPKGSFSTLEIQRTEQGDSAMYLCASSFLGRDEQYFGPGTRLTVT.